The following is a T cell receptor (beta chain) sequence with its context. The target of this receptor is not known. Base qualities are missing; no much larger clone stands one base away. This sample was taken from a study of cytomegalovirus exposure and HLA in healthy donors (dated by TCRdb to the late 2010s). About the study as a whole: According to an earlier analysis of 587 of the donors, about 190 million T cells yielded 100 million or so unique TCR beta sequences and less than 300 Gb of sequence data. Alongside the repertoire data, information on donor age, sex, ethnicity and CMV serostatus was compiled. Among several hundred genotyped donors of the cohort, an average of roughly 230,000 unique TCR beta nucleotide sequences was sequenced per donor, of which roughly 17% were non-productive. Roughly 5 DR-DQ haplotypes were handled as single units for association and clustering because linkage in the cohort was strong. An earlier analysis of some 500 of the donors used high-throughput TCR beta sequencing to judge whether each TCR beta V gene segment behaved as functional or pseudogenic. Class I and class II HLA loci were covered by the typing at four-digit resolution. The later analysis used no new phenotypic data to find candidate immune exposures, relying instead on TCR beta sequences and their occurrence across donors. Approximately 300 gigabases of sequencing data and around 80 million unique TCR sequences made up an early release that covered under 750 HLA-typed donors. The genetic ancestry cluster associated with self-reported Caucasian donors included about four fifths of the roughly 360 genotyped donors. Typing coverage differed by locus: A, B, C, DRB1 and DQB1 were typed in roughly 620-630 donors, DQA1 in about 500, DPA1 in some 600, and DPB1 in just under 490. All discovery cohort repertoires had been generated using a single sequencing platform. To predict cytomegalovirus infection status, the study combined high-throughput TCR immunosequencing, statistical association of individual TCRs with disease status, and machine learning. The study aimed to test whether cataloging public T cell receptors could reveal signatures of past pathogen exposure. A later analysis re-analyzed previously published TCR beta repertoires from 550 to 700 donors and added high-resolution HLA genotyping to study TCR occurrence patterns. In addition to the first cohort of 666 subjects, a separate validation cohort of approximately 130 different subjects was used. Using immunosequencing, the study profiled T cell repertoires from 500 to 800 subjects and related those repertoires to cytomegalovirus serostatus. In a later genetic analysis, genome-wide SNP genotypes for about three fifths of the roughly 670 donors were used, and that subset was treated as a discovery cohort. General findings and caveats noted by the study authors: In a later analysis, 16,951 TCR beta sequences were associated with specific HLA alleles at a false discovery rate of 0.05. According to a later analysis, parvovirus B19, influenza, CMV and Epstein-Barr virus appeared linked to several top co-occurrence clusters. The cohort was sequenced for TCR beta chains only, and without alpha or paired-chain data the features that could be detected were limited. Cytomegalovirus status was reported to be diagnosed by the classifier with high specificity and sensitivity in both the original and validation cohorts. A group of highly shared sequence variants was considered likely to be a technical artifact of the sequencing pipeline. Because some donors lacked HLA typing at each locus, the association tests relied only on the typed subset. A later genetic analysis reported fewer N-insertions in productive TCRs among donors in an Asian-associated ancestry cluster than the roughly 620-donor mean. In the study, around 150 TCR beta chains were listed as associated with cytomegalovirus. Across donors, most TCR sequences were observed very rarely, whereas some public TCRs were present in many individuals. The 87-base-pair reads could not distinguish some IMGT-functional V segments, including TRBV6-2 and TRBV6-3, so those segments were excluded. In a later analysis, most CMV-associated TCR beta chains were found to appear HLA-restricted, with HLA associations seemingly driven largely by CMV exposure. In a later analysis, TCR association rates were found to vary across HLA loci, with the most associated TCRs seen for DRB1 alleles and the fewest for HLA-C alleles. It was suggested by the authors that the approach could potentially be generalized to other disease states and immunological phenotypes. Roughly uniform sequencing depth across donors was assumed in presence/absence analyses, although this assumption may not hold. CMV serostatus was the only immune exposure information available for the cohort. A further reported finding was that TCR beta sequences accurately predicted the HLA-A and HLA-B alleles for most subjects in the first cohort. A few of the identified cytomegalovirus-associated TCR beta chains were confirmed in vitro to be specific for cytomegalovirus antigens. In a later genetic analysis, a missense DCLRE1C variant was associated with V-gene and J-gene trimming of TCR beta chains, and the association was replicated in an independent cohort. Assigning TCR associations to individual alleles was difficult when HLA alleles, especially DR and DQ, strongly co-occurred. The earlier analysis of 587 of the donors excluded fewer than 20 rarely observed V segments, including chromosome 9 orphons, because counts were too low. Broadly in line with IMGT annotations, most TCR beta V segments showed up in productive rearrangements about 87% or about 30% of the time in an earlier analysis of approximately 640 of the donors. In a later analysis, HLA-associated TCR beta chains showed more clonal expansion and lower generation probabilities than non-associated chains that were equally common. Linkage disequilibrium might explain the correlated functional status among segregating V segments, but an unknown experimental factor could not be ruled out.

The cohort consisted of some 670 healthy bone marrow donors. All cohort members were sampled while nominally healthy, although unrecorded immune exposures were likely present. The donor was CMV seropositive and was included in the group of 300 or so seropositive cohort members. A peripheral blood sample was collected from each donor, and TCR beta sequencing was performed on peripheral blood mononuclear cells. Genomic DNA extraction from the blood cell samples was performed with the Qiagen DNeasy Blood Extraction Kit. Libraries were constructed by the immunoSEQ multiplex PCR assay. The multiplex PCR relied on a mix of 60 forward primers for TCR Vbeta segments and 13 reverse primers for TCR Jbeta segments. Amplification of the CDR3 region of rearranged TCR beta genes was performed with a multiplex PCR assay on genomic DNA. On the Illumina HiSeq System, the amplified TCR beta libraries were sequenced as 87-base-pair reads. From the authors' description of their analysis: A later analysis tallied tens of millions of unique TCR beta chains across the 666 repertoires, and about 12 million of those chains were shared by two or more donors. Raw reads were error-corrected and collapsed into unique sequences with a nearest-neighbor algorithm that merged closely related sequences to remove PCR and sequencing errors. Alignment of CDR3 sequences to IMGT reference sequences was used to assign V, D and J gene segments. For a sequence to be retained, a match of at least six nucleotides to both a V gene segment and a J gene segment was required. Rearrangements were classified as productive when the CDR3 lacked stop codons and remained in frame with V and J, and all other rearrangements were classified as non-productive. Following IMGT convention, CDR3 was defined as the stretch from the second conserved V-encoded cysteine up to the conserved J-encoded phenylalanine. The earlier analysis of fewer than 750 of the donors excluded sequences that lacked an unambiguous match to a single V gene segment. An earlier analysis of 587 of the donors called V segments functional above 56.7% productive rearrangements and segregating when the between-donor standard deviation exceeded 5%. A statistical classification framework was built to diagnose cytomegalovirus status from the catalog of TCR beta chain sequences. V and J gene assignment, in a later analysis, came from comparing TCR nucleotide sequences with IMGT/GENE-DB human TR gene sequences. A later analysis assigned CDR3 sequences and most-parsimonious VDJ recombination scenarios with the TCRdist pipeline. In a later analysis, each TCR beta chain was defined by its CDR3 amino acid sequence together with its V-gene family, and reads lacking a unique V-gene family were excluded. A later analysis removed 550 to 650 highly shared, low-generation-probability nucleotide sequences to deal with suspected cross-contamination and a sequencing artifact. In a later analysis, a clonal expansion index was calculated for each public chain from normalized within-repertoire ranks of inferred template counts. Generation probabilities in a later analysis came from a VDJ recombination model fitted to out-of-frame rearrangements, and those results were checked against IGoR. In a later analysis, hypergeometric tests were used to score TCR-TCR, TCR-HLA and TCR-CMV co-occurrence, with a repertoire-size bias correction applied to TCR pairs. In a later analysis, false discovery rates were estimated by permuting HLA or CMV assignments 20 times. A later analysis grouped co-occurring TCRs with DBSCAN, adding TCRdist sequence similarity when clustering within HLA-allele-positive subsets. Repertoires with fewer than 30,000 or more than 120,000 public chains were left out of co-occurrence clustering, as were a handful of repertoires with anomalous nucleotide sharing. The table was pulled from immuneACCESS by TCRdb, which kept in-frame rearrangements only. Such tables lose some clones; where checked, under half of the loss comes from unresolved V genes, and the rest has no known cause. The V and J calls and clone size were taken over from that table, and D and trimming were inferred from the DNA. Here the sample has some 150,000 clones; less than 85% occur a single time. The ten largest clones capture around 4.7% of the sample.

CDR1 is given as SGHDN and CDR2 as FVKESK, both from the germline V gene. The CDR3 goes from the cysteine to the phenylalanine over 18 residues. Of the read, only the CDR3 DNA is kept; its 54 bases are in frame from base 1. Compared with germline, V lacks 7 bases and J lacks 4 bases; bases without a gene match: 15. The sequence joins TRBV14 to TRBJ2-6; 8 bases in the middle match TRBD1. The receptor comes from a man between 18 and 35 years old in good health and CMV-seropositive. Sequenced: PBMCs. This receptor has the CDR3 CASKLRQGPPFGANVLTF. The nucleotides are TGTGCCAGCAAGCTGAGACAGGGGCCCCCCTTCGGGGCCAACGTCCTGACTTTC.